These 5 T cell receptor beta chains were all obtained from the same sample, sequenced in a study of Ad26.COV2.S vaccination and SARS-CoV-2 variants. Using immunoSEQ multiplex PCR, the repertoire was profiled, and TCRdb retains in-frame clones only, with some absent. The data contain about 450,000 clones, 85% to 90% of them seen just once; the ten biggest clones take up about 2.7%. Described treatment: 15 to 20 received Ad26.COV2.S at low or high dose, single or two shots; five or six received placebo; per-sample allocation not given. Samples analyzed were those drawn on day 63 after the first vaccine or placebo injection. The sample here was peripheral blood, taken in a trial of Ad26.COV2.S vaccine versus placebo. These receptors all come from a person between 18 and 65 years old who received the Ad26.COV2.S COVID-19 vaccine or a placebo.

The CDR3 sequence: CASSSTGGQPQHF. The CDR3 nucleotides are TGTGCCAGCAGTTCGACAGGGGGCCAGCCCCAGCATTTT. The J gene is TRBJ1-5, the V gene TRBV6-5, with 10 bases identical to TRBD1. CDR1 and CDR2 from the germline V gene are MNHEY and SVGAGI. CDR3 size: 13 residues. J gave up 7 bases and V 4 bases, and 1 base lay outside the gene matches.

The V call is TRBV4-3, the J call TRBJ1-2; possibly TRBD1 for D (5 bases). Looked up from germline, CDR1 is LGHNA and CDR2 is YSLEER. CDR3 size: 21 residues. V was shortened by 2 bases and J by 5 bases, with 33 bases between the two germline ends. The CDR3 coding sequence is TGCGCCAGCAGCCAACCCAACAATGGTGGCCCCACAGGCCCCCTCGGGTATGGCTACACCTTC. Translation: CASSQPNNGGPTGPLGYGYTF.

This chain joins TRBV6-4 and TRBJ1-3; D may be TRBD1 (6 bases). Per germline, CDR1 MRHNA and CDR2 SNTAGT. The V end lost 4 bases, the J end lost 2 bases, and 24 bases lay between the germline ends. The CDR3 runs 19 residues. The CDR3 nucleotides are TGTGCCAGCAGTGCCGGGCCCCGACTCAGGGGTTCAACTGGAAACACCATATATTTT. Translated: CASSAGPRLRGSTGNTIYF.

The chain is built from TRBV5-4 and TRBJ2-3, with D tentatively TRBD2 (5 bases). This CDR3 spans 19 amino acids. Trimming stripped 2 bases from V and 0 bases from J, with 22 bases between. Germline V gene sequence: CDR1 SGHNT, CDR2 YYREEE (reference sequence). CDR3 nucleotides: TGTGCCAGCAGCTTAGACGGGGTCAGCGGAAACCCTAGCACAGATACGCAGTATTTT. Translation: CASSLDGVSGNPSTDTQYF.

V usage is TRBV3-1 (or the pseudogene TRBV3-2) and J usage is TRBJ2-1, with D hard to call. This CDR3 is 13 amino acids long. V dropped 0 bases and J dropped 13 bases, with 13 bases sitting between them. The germline CDR1 and CDR2 sequences are LGHDT and YNNKEL (reference sequence). The CDR3 protein is CASSQELQQLQFF. The CDR3, as DNA: TGTGCCAGCAGCCAAGAGCTGCAGCAGCTTCAGTTCTTC.